This T cell receptor (beta chain) was sequenced in a study of cytomegalovirus exposure and HLA in healthy donors. CDR3 length: 13 amino acids. Losses at the gene ends were 4 bases for V and 5 bases for J; bases not matched to a gene: 4. Germline V gives CDR1 SGHDT, CDR2 YYEEEE. Only in-frame clones appear in the TCRdb table, and some are missing; sequencing was by immunoSEQ multiplex PCR. The profile shows fewer than 150,000 clones, more than 70% of them singletons. Regarding this clone: Its antigen is unidentified.

General study points: According to the study, roughly 180 TCR beta chains were cytomegalovirus-associated. TCR clusters originating in the first cohort tended to co-occur in the roughly 120 validation repertoires, according to a later analysis.

This TCR came from a man younger than 30 in good health and CMV-seronegative. The sequencing sample was made of PBMCs. This chain joins TRBV5-6 and TRBJ1-1; 8 bases map to TRBD1. The CDR3 loop is CASSAQGATEAFF. The CDR3 DNA is TGTGCCAGCAGCGCCCAGGGGGCAACTGAAGCTTTCTTT.